This T cell receptor beta chain appears in the sequencing data of a study of radiotherapy plus CTLA-4 blockade in lung cancer. Method: immunoSEQ multiplex PCR; TCRdb's copy keeps in-frame clones and lacks some. The sample consists of some 70,000 clones, 65% to 80% of them appearing once. Study results and limitations: Clones derived from tumor TCRs expanded in blood after radiotherapy plus ipilimumab. Early clone dynamics of blood T cells, plus interferon-beta, reportedly predicted response best.

V was clipped by 1 base and J by 1 base, with 8 bases between them. Germline lookup yields CDR1 SGHRS and CDR2 YFSETQ. The CDR3 has 14 amino acids. Details on this clone: The antigen is unknown.

Material: peripheral blood, obtained from a patient treated with radiotherapy plus ipilimumab. The clonotype was recovered from a human donor with non-small cell lung cancer who had a complete response to radiotherapy plus ipilimumab. The chain has TRBV5-1 and TRBJ1-1, with D uncertain. The CDR3 sequence: CASSLQTSNTEAFF. In nucleotides, the CDR3 is TGCGCCAGCAGCTTGCAGACCTCGAACACTGAAGCTTTCTTT. Full variable domain (missing parts from reference TRBV5-1 and TRBJ1-1): KAGVTQTPRYLIKTRGQQVTLSCSPISGHRSVSWYQQTPGQGLQFLFEYFSETQRNKGNFPGRFSGRQFSNSRSEMNVSTLELGDSALYLCASSLQTSNTEAFFGQGTRLTVV.